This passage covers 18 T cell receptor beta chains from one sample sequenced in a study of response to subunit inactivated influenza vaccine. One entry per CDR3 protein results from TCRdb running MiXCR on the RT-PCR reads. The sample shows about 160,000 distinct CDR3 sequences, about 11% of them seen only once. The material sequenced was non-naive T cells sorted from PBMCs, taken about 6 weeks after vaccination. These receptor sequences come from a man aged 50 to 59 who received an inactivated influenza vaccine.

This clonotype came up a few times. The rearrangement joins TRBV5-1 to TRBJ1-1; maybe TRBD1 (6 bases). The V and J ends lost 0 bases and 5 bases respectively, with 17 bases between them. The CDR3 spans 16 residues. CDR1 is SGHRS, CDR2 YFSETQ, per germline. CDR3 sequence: CASSLVGGRVGTEAFF. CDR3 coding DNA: TGCGCCAGCAGCTTGGTAGGGGGAAGGGTTGGGACTGAAGCTTTCTTT.

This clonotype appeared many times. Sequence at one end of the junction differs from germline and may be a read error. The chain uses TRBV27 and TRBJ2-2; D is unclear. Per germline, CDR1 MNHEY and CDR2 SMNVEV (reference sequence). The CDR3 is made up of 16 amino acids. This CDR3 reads CASSLFGQAKTGELFF. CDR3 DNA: TGTGCCAGCAGTTTATTCGGGCAGGCGAAAACCGGGGAGCTGTTTTTT.

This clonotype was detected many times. This CDR3 reads CASSQDGRGDLRAFF. The CDR3 region has the DNA TGCGCCAGCAGCCAAGACGGCAGGGGAGACCTGCGGGCTTTCTTT. This sequence joins TRBV4-1 and TRBJ1-1; TRBD1 might be the D (6 bases). Trimming stripped 0 bases from V and 11 bases from J, with 19 bases between. The CDR3 sequence is 15 residues long. Germline V lookup: CDR1 MGHRA, CDR2 YSYEKL.

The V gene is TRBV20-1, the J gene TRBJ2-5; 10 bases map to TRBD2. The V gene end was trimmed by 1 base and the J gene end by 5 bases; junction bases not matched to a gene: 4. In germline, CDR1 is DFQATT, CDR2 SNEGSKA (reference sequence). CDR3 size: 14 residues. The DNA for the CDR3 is TGCAGTGCTAGAGCGAGCGGGAGGGTGGAGACCCAGTACTTC. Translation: CSARASGRVETQYF.

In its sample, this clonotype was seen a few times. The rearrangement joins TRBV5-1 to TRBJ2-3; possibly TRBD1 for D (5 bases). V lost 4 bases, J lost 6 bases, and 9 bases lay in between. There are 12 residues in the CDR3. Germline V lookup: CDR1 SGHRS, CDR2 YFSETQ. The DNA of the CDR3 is TGCGCCAGCAGCCCGGACATGGATACGCAGTATTTT. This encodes CASSPDMDTQYF.

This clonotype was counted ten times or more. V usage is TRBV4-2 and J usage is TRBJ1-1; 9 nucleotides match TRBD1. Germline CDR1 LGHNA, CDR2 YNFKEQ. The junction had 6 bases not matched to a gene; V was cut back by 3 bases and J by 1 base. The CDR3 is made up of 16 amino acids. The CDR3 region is CASSHNTGGRNTEAFF. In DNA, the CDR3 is TGTGCCAGCAGCCATAACACAGGGGGCCGGAACACTGAAGCTTTCTTT.

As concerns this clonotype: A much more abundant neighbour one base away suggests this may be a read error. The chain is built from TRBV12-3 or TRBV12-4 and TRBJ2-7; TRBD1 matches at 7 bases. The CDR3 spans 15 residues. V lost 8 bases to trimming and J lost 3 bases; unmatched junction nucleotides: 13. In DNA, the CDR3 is TGTGCCAGCGGTTCTCCAGACAGGGCATACTACGAGCAGTACTTC. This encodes CASGSPDRAYYEQYF.

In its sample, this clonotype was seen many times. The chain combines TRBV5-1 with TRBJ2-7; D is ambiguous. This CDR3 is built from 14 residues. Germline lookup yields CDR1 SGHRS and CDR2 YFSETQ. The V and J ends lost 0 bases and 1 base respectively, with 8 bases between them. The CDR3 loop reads CASSLDPESYEQYF. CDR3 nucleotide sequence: TGCGCCAGCAGCTTGGACCCCGAATCCTACGAGCAGTACTTC.

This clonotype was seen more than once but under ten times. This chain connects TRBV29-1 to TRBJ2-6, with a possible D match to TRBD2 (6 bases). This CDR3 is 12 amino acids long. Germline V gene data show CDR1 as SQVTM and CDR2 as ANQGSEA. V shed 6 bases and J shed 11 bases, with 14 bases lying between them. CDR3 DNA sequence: TGCAGCGTCGGGACTCCGCCCGACGTCCTGACTTTC. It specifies CSVGTPPDVLTF.

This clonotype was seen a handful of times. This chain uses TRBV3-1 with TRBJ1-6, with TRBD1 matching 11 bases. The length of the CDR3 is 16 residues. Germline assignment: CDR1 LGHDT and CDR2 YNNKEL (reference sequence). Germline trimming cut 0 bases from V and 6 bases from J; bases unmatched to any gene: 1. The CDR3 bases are TGTGCCAGCAGCCAAGAGGACAGGGGGCTTAATTCACCCCTCCACTTT. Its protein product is CASSQEDRGLNSPLHF.

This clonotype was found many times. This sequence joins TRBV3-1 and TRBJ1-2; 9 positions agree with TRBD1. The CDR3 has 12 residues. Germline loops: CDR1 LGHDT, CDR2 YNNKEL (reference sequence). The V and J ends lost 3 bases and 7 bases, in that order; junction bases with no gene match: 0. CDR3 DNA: TGTGCCAGCAGCCAGACAGGGGGTGGCTACACCTTC. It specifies CASSQTGGGYTF.

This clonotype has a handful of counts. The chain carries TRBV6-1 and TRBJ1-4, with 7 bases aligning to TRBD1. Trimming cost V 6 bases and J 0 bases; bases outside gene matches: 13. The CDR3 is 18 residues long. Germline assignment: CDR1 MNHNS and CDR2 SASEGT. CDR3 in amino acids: CASSPARDRRATNEKLFF. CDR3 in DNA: TGTGCCAGCAGCCCCGCCCGGGACAGAAGGGCAACTAATGAAAAACTGTTTTTT.

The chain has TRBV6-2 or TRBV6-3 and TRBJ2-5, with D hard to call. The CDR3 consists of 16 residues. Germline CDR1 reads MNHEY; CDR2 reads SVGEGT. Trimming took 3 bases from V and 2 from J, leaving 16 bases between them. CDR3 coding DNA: TGTGCCAGCAGTTATCATATCGGACGCTCTCAAGAGACCCAGTACTTC. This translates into CASSYHIGRSQETQYF.

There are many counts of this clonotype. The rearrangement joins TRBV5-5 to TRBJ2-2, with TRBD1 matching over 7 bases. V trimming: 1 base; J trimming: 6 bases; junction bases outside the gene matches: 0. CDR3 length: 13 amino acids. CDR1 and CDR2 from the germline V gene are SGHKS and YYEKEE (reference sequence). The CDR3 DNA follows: TGTGCCAGCAGCTTGAGGGGGCCCGGGGAGCTGTTTTTT. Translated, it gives CASSLRGPGELFF.

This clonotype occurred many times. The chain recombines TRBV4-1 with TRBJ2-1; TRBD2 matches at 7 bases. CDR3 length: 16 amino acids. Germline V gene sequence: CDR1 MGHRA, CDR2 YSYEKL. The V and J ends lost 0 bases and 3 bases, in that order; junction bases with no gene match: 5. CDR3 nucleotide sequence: TGCGCCAGCAGCCAAGAGGCAGGACTAGGCTACAATGAGCAGTTCTTC. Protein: CASSQEAGLGYNEQFF.

The CDR3 region is CASSPRITAGQPNTEAFF. The CDR3 bases are TGTGCCAGCTCACCACGAATAACCGCGGGACAGCCGAACACTGAAGCTTTCTTT. This chain connects TRBV18 to TRBJ1-1; 7 nucleotides align to TRBD1. Unmatched junction bases numbered 12, after V lost 1 base and J lost 1 base. CDR3 length equals 18 residues. From germline, CDR1 is KGHSH and CDR2 LQKENI.

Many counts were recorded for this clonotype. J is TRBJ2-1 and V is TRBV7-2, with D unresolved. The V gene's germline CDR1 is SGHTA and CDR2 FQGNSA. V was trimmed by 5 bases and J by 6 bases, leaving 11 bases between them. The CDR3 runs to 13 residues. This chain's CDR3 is CASSNPTANEQFF. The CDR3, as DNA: TGTGCCAGCAGCAATCCTACGGCCAATGAGCAGTTCTTC.

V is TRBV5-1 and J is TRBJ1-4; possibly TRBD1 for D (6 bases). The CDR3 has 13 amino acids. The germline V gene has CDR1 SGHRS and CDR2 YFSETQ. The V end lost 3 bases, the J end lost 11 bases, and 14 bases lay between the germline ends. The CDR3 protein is CASSSTGFGKLFF. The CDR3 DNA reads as TGCGCCAGCAGCTCAACAGGGTTCGGGAAACTGTTTTTT.